This T cell receptor (beta chain) was captured in a study of blood T cell repertoires in COVID-19. Background on the study: Specimens from acute and convalescent COVID-19 originated in the United States, Italy and Spain. Nucleic acid was either cDNA or gDNA, and it came from T cells, B-cell-depleted T cells, or PBMCs.

How the authors handled the data: The assay estimated nucleated cells by amplifying reference gene primers. Sequencing used immunoSEQ multiplex PCR; TCRdb keeps in-frame clones, though not all of them. From that table come the V and J calls and clone size; the DNA was used to work out D and trimming. Of approximately 250,000 clones in the sample, more than 65% were seen once. Germline V lookup: CDR1 WNHNN, CDR2 SYGVQD (reference sequence). The CDR3 consists of 13 residues. V was trimmed by 5 bases and J by 1 base, leaving 7 bases between them. This sequence joins TRBV10-1 and TRBJ2-3; D remains unclear. This TCR derives from a man between 35 and 55 years old who had recovered from COVID-19. The sample consisted of peripheral blood. For the CDR3, the DNA is TGCGCCAGCAGTCTAGATGGCACAGATACGCAGTATTTT. This encodes CASSLDGTDTQYF.